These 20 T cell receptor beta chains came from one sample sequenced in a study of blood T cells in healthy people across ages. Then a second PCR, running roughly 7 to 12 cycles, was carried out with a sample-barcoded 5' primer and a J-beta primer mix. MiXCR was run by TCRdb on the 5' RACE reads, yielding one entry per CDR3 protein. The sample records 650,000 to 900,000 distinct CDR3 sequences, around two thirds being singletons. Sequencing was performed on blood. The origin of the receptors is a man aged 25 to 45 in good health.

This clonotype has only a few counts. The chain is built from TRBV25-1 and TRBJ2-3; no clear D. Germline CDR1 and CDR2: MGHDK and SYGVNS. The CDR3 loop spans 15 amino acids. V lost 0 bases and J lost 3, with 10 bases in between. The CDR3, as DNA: TGTGCCAGCAGTGAATACTCGACATGGACAGATACGCAGTATTTT. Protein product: CASSEYSTWTDTQYF.

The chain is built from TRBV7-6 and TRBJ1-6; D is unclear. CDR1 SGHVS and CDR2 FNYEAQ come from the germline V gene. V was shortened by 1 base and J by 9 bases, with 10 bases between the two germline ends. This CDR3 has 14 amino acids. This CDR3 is CASSLGVETSPLHF. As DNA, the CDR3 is TGTGCCAGCAGCTTAGGTGTGGAAACTTCACCCCTCCACTTT.

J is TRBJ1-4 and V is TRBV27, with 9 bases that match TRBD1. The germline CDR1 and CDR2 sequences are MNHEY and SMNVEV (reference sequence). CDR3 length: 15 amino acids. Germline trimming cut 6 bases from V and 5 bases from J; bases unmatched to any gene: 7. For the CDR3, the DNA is TGTGCCAGCAGCTCGCATGGACAGGGGAATGAAAAACTGTTTTTT. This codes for CASSSHGQGNEKLFF.

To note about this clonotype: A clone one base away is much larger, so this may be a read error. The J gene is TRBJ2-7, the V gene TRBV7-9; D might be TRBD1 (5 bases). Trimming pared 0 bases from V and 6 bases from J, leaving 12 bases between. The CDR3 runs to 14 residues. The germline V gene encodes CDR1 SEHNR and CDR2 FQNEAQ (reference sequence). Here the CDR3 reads CASSLAGQVSEQYF. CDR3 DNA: TGTGCCAGCAGCTTAGCGGGGCAGGTATCCGAGCAGTACTTC.

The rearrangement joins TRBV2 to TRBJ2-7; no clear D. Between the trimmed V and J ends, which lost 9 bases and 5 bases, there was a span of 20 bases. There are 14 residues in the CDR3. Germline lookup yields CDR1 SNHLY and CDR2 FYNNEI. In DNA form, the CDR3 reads TGTGCCAGACTAAGACTCCAAAAAATCGACGAGCAGTACTTC. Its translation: CARLRLQKIDEQYF.

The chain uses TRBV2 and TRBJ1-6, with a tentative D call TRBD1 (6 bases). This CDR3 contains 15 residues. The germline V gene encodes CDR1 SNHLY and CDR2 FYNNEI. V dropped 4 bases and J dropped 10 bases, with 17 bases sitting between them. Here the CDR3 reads CASSARTAEGSPLHF. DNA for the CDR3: TGTGCCAGCAGTGCCCGGACAGCTGAGGGATCACCCCTCCACTTT.

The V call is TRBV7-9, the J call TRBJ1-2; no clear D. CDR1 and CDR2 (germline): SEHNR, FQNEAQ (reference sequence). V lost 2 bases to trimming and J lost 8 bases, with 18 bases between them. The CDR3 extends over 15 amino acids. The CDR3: CASSLFGPMEGGYTF. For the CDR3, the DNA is TGTGCCAGCAGCTTATTCGGGCCCATGGAGGGCGGCTACACCTTC.

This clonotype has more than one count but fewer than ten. CDR3 region: CASSQEKGGLTYEQYF. The CDR3 nucleotides are TGCGCCAGCAGCCAAGAAAAGGGGGGGCTTACCTACGAGCAGTACTTC. The V call is TRBV4-3, the J call TRBJ2-7, with D maybe TRBD2 (7 bases). The germline CDR1 and CDR2 sequences are LGHNA and YSLEER. CDR3 size: 16 residues. With 0 bases removed from V and 2 bases from J, the gap between germline ends came to 14 bases.

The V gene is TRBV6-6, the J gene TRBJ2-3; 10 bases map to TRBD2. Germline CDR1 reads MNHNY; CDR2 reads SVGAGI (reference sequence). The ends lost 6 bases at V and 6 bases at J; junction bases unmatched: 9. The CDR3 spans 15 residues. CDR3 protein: CASRFTSGEGDTQYF. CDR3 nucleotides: TGTGCCAGCAGGTTCACTAGCGGGGAAGGGGATACGCAGTATTTT.

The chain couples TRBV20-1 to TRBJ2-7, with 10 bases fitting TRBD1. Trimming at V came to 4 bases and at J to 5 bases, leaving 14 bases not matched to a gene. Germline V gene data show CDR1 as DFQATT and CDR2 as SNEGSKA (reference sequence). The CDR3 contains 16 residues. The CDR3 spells CSAKGPVGTGANEQYF. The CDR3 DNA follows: TGCAGTGCTAAGGGACCGGTTGGGACAGGGGCGAACGAGCAGTACTTC.

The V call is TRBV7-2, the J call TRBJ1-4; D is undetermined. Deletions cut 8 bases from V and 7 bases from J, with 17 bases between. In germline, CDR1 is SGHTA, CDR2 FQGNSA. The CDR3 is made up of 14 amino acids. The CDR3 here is CASCSTGPSEKLFF. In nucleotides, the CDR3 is TGTGCCAGCTGCTCCACCGGGCCCAGTGAAAAACTGTTTTTT.

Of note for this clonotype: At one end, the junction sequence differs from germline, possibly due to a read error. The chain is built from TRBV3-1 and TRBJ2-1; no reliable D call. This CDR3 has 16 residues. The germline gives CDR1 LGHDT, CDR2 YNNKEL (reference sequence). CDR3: CASSQEYSQLYTEQFF. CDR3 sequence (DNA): TGTGCCAGCAGCCAAGAGTACAGCCAATTGTACACTGAGCAGTTCTTC.

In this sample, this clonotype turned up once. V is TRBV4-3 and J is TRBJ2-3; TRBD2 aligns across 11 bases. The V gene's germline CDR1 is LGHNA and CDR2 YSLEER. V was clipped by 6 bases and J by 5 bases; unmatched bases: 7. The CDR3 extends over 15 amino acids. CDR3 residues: CASSSSGGQGDTQYF. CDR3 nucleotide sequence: TGCGCCAGCAGTTCTAGCGGGGGGCAGGGAGATACGCAGTATTTT.

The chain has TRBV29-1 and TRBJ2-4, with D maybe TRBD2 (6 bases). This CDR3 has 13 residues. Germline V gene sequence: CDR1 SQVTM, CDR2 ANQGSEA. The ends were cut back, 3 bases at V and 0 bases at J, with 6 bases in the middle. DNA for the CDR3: TGCAGCGTTGAGGAGGGAGCCAAAAACATTCAGTACTTC. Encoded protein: CSVEEGAKNIQYF.

CDR3 bases: TGCAGTGCTAGAGATCCTGCGGGGGGATACCAAGAGACCCAGTACTTC. Encoded protein: CSARDPAGGYQETQYF. The chain joins TRBV20-1 to TRBJ2-5; the match to TRBD2 covers 8 bases. The CDR3 has 16 amino acids. Losses at the gene ends were 0 bases for V and 0 bases for J; bases not matched to a gene: 6. Germline V CDR1 and CDR2: DFQATT, SNEGSKA (reference sequence).

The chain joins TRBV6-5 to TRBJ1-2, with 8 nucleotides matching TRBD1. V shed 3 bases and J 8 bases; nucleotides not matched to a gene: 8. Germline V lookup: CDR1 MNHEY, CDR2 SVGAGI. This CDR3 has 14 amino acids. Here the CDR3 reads CASSYAGGEGGYTF. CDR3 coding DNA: TGTGCCAGCAGTTATGCAGGGGGCGAGGGGGGCTACACCTTC.

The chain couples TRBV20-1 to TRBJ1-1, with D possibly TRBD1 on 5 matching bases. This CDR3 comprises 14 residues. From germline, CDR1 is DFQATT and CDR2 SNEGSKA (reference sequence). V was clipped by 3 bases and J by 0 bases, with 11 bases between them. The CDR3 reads CSARVGTLNTEAFF. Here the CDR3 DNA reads TGCAGTGCTAGGGTCGGGACTTTGAACACTGAAGCTTTCTTT.

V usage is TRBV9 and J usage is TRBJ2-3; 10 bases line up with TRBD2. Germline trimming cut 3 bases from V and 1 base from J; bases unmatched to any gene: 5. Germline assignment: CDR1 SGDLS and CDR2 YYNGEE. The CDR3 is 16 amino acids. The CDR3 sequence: CASSASGTSGTDTQYF. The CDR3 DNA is TGTGCCAGCAGCGCCTCCGGGACTAGCGGCACAGATACGCAGTATTTT. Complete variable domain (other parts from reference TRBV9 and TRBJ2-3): DSGVTQTPKHLITATGQRVTLRCSPRSGDLSVYWYQQSLDQGLQFLIQYYNGEERAKGNILERFSAQQFPDLHSELNLSSLELGDSALYFCASSASGTSGTDTQYFGPGTRLTVL.

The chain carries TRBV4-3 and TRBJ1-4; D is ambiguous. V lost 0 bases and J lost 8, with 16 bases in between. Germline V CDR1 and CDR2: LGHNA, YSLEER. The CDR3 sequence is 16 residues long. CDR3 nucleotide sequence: TGCGCCAGCAGCCAAGATCGGCCACCCTCAAGGGAAAAACTGTTTTTT. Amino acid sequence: CASSQDRPPSREKLFF.

For the CDR3, the DNA is TGTGCCAGCTCCCCTTTGGGGTACCCCAATGAGCAGTTCTTC. Translating gives CASSPLGYPNEQFF. V gene TRBV9 combines with J gene TRBJ2-1, with no clear D. The ends were cut back, 7 bases at V and 6 bases at J, with 17 bases in the middle. The V gene's germline CDR1 is SGDLS and CDR2 YYNGEE. There are 14 residues in the CDR3.